This TCR beta chain is drawn from a study of OX40 agonist ivuxolimab in advanced cancers. Findings and caveats of the study: CD8+ T cells were the subset that, on average, had more expanded clones than CD4+.

Profiled with immunoSEQ multiplex PCR; TCRdb holds only in-frame clones, not every one. The table shows tens of thousands of clones, with about 88% occurring only once. The CDR3 runs 16 residues. Germline values: CDR1 SEHNR, CDR2 FQNEAQ (reference sequence). J lost 4 bases, V lost 1 base, and 7 bases had no gene match. Notes on this clone: Its antigen is unidentified.

The input for sequencing was CD4+ or CD8+ T cells sorted from blood, taken in a trial of the OX40 agonist ivuxolimab. The sequence was collected from an adult with an advanced solid tumor such as melanoma, head and neck, liver or kidney cancer. The V call is TRBV7-9, the J call TRBJ1-2; 9 bases are a match to TRBD1. The DNA of the CDR3 is TGTGCCAGCAGCTTAGGGGGACAGGGTCGAGGCTATGGCTACACCTTC. This codes for CASSLGGQGRGYGYTF.